One sample yielded the 12 T cell receptor beta chains listed below, sequenced in a study of response to subunit inactivated influenza vaccine. MiXCR, applied by TCRdb to the RT-PCR reads, yields one record per CDR3 protein. In the table there are approximately 500,000 distinct CDR3 sequences, under 30% of which are singletons. The same data also contributed to another study, on T cells expressing NK-cell markers. That work adds: Libraries used 5'RACE template switching adding universal primer site and UMIs.

The specimen was CD4+ T cells sorted from PBMCs, collected 11 to 12 days after vaccination. The source is a man in his fifties or sixties who received an inactivated influenza vaccine.

The genes are TRBV5-5 and TRBJ2-1; 11 bases map to TRBD1. V was clipped by 0 bases and J by 7 bases; unmatched bases: 6. The CDR3 is 16 amino acids. Germline values: CDR1 SGHKS, CDR2 YYEKEE (reference sequence). The CDR3 here is CASSLAMGQGGNEQFF. The CDR3 nucleotides read TGTGCCAGCAGCTTGGCTATGGGACAGGGGGGTAATGAGCAGTTCTTC.

Comment on this clonotype: One end of the junction fails to match germline, which may point to a read error. The chain carries TRBV7-2 and TRBJ2-3, with 7 bases lining up with TRBD2. Germline CDR1 reads SGHTA; CDR2 reads FQGNSA. The CDR3 runs to 12 residues. The CDR3 sequence is CASSHNSGLPDF. CDR3 nucleotide sequence: TGTGCCAGCAGCCACAATTCGGGACTACCGGATTTT.

This sequence joins TRBV9 and TRBJ1-1, with D uncertain. Germline CDR1 is SGDLS and CDR2 is YYNGEE. V was shortened by 2 bases and J by 0 bases, with 8 bases between the two germline ends. The CDR3 consists of 14 residues. CDR3 nucleotide sequence: TGTGCCAGCAGCGTGGAGGGCGTGAACACTGAAGCTTTCTTT. Translating gives CASSVEGVNTEAFF.

The chain combines TRBV28 with TRBJ2-2; either TRBD1 or TRBD2 may fit D (5 bases each). Germline CDR1 MDHEN, CDR2 SYDVKM. Between the trimmed V and J ends, which lost 8 bases and 5 bases, there was a span of 21 bases. The CDR3 loop spans 16 amino acids. Written as DNA, the CDR3 is TGTGCCAGCTTTCCTGCCCCGGGGCGAGGGACCGGGGAGCTGTTTTTT. This gives the protein CASFPAPGRGTGELFF.

The V call is TRBV29-1, the J call TRBJ2-3; 11 nucleotides match TRBD2. Germline CDR1 and CDR2: SQVTM and ANQGSEA. The CDR3 is made up of 19 amino acids. V lost 4 bases, J lost 3 bases, and 18 bases stayed unmatched. CDR3 coding DNA: TGCAGCGTTGTGTTCTGGGCTAGCGGGAGGAGAATGGGGACAGATACGCAGTATTTT. Amino acids: CSVVFWASGRRMGTDTQYF.

This clonotype appeared a few times. The chain combines TRBV7-2 with TRBJ2-7, with D perhaps TRBD1 (6 bases). CDR1 is SGHTA and CDR2 is FQGNSA in the germline V gene. This CDR3 is built from 15 residues. Trimming took off 4 bases at V and 3 bases at J, with 16 bases between the two ends. In DNA, the CDR3 is TGTGCCAGCAGCTATTCCGGGACAACCGACTACGAGCAGTACTTC. Its protein is CASSYSGTTDYEQYF.

V usage is TRBV11-2 and J usage is TRBJ2-7; 8 positions agree with TRBD2. The CDR3 is made up of 13 amino acids. The junction had 7 bases not matched to a gene; V was cut back by 9 bases and J by 3 bases. The V gene's germline CDR1 is SGHAT and CDR2 FQNNGV. CDR3 in DNA: TGTGCCAGTACTAGCGGCCCCTACTACGAGCAGTACTTC. Translating gives CASTSGPYYEQYF.

Comment on this clonotype: A junction end diverges from the germline sequence, so it may reflect a read error. The rearrangement joins TRBV12-3 or TRBV12-4 to TRBJ1-1; 7 bases are shared with TRBD1. The CDR3 covers 11 residues. CDR3 sequence (DNA): TGTGCCAGCAGTTTGGGGACAGCTCACTTATTT. It encodes CASSLGTAHLF.

This chain connects TRBV20-1 to TRBJ1-2; D remains unclear. CDR1 DFQATT and CDR2 SNEGSKA come from the germline V gene (reference sequence). This CDR3 comprises 12 residues. Trimming removed 0 bases from V and 5 bases from J, with 7 bases in between. CDR3 protein: CSARDFGYGYTF. The CDR3 bases are TGCAGTGCTAGAGATTTCGGTTATGGCTACACCTTC.

This clonotype was seen many times. The chain combines TRBV20-1 with TRBJ2-7; TRBD2 aligns across 8 bases. The CDR3 loop spans 12 amino acids. Germline V gene lookup returns CDR1 DFQATT and CDR2 SNEGSKA (reference sequence). V lost 6 bases to trimming and J lost 5 bases; unmatched junction nucleotides: 6. The DNA of the CDR3 is TGCAGTGCCCGGGAGGGGAGCCACGAGCAGTACTTC. It is translated as CSAREGSHEQYF.

DNA of the CDR3: TGTGCCAGCAGTTTATTTCTTCATGGCTACACCTTC. Translated, it gives CASSLFLHGYTF. The chain is built from TRBV28 and TRBJ1-2; D ambiguous. This CDR3 contains 12 residues. Germline V gene data show CDR1 as MDHEN and CDR2 as SYDVKM. The V gene lost 1 base and the J gene lost 6 bases, with 6 bases spanning the gap.

The chain is built from TRBV30 and TRBJ2-1; 9 nucleotides align to TRBD1. The trim removed 0 bases at V and 3 bases at J, leaving 6 bases unmatched. This CDR3 has 16 amino acids. The germline CDR1 and CDR2 sequences are GTSNPN and SVGIG (reference sequence). The CDR3 DNA reads TGTGCCTGGAGTGTAGGTGGGACAGGGCGCTACAATGAGCAGTTCTTC. It encodes CAWSVGGTGRYNEQFF. The full variable domain, its missing parts supplied by reference TRBV30 and TRBJ2-1, is SQTIHQWPATLVQPVGSPLSLECTVEGTSNPNLYWYRQAAGRGLQLLFYSVGIGQISSEVPQNLSASRPQDRQFILSSKKLLLSDSGFYLCAWSVGGTGRYNEQFFGPGTRLTVL.